These 15 T cell receptor beta chains were all obtained from the same sample, sequenced in a study of vaccination and CD4 T cells after COVID-19. The assay that was used to sequence DNA from cultured CD4+ T cells was the Oncomine TCR Beta short-read assay. TCRdb redid the calling of the PCR reads with MiXCR, one entry per CDR3 protein. The data show over 10,000 distinct CDR3 sequences, roughly 65% seen once. The treatment: roughly ten-day PBMC culture with coronavirus spike peptide pools or control peptides (ViraFEST assay). No antigen has been identified for these receptors. The sequencing sample was made of CD4+ T cells from blood, cultured in vitro. The receptors originated from a human donor who had recovered from COVID-19.

This chain links TRBV20-1 with TRBJ2-5, with 11 bases fitting TRBD2. V gave up 3 bases and J gave up 7 bases; unmatched junction bases: 10. The length of the CDR3 is 15 residues. Germline CDR1 and CDR2: DFQATT and SNEGSKA (reference sequence). The CDR3 DNA follows: TGCAGTGCTAGGATTAGCGGGAGGGCCGGCGGGACCCAGTACTTC. Translating it yields CSARISGRAGGTQYF.

This chain uses TRBV7-2 with TRBJ2-6; D unresolved. The CDR3 extends over 16 amino acids. V was shortened by 5 bases and J by 0 bases, with 11 bases between the two germline ends. The germline V gene has CDR1 SGHTA and CDR2 FQGNSA. DNA of the CDR3: TGTGCCAGCAGCGACAAATACACCTCTGGGGCCAACGTCCTGACTTTC. As protein: CASSDKYTSGANVLTF.

The genes are TRBV10-3 and TRBJ2-1, with TRBD2 matching over 10 bases. The DNA end favors TRBJ2-7, so the J call may be wrong. Germline CDR1 reads ENHRY; CDR2 reads SYGVKD. This CDR3 comprises 16 residues. CDR3 sequence reads: CAISGEAASGSSEQYF. DNA for the CDR3: TGTGCCATCAGTGGGGAGGCGGCTAGCGGGAGCAGCGAGCAGTACTTC.

This clonotype was seen a few times. The chain employs TRBV20-1 and TRBJ1-5, with TRBD1 matching over 7 bases. V lost 1 base to trimming and J lost 7 bases; unmatched junction nucleotides: 7. CDR3 length: 14 residues. Germline assignment: CDR1 DFQATT and CDR2 SNEGSKA (reference sequence). The CDR3 DNA sequence: TGCAGTGCTAGAGTTGGTACAGGGGTCCAGCCCCAGCATTTT. Its protein product is CSARVGTGVQPQHF.

The chain combines TRBV5-5 with TRBJ1-1; 7 bases are a match to TRBD1. The CDR3 is made up of 15 amino acids. Germline-derived CDR1 and CDR2 are SGHKS and YYEKEE (reference sequence). Germline trimming cut 4 bases from V and 1 base from J; bases unmatched to any gene: 7. The CDR3 sequence: CASSRRQGGNTEAFF. In DNA, the CDR3 is TGTGCCAGCAGCCGTCGACAGGGAGGGAACACTGAAGCTTTCTTT.

The rearrangement joins TRBV6-1 to TRBJ1-2; tentative D call: TRBD1 (6 bases). V was pared by 7 bases and J by 7 bases, with 10 bases between. The V gene's germline CDR1 is MNHNS and CDR2 SASEGT. CDR3 length: 11 residues. CDR3 DNA sequence: TGTGCCAGCACCCGAGGGGGTGGCTACACCTTC. Residues: CASTRGGGYTF.

This clonotype was picked up a small number of times. The rearrangement uses TRBV6-1 and TRBJ2-7; 8 positions agree with TRBD1. V was pared by 7 bases and J by 5 bases, with 10 bases of the junction left unmatched. The CDR3 covers 14 residues. Germline V gene sequence: CDR1 MNHNS, CDR2 SASEGT. As DNA, the CDR3 is TGTGCCAGCAAATTTGGACAGGGTAGCGACGAGCAGTACTTC. Translation gives CASKFGQGSDEQYF.

The V and J genes are TRBV6-1 and TRBJ2-3, with 7 bases aligning to TRBD1. The CDR3 has 13 amino acids. Germline V CDR1 and CDR2: MNHNS, SASEGT. Trimming cost V 8 bases and J 2 bases; bases outside gene matches: 4. For the CDR3, the DNA is TGTGCCAGCGGGGGACAGAACACAGATACGCAGTATTTT. Protein: CASGGQNTDTQYF.

This clonotype was recorded a few times. The V gene is TRBV7-7, the J gene TRBJ2-5; 12 positions agree with TRBD2. Germline loops: CDR1 SSHAT, CDR2 FNYEAQ (reference sequence). With V trimmed by 5 bases and J by 6 bases, 4 bases remained unmatched. This CDR3 contains 14 residues. As DNA, the CDR3 is TGTGCCAGCAGCCCGACTAGCGGGAGACAGACCCAGTACTTC. This translates into CASSPTSGRQTQYF.

The gene calls are TRBV9 and TRBJ1-2; 10 bases align to TRBD1. This CDR3 region has 13 residues. V trimming: 4 bases; J trimming: 7 bases; junction bases outside the gene matches: 4. Germline CDR1 SGDLS, CDR2 YYNGEE. CDR3: CASSSDRGPGYTF. In nucleotides, the CDR3 is TGTGCCAGCAGCTCCGACAGGGGGCCTGGCTACACCTTC.

The chain uses TRBV20-1 and TRBJ2-7; possibly TRBD1 for D (6 bases). The CDR3 is made up of 13 amino acids. The V end lost 5 bases, the J end lost 0 bases, and 11 bases lay between the germline ends. Germline loops: CDR1 DFQATT, CDR2 SNEGSKA (reference sequence). The CDR3, as DNA: TGCAGTGCTCCTGACAGGTCCTCCTACGAGCAGTACTTC. It codes for CSAPDRSSYEQYF.

The chain employs TRBV30 and TRBJ1-6; the match to TRBD1 covers 9 bases. CDR1 is GTSNPN, CDR2 SVGIG, per germline (reference sequence). V shed 5 bases and J 10 bases; nucleotides not matched to a gene: 6. The CDR3 loop spans 13 amino acids. The CDR3 sequence is CAWGGQGSSPLHF. In nucleotides, the CDR3 is TGTGCCTGGGGGGGACAGGGCTCGTCACCCCTCCACTTT.

V gene TRBV20-1 combines with J gene TRBJ2-7, with TRBD2 matching 10 bases. Germline lookup yields CDR1 DFQATT and CDR2 SNEGSKA (reference sequence). The V segment lost 0 bases and the J segment 3 bases; nucleotides outside the gene matches: 5. The CDR3 contains 15 residues. CDR3 loop: CSARDPLAGYYEQYF. The CDR3 DNA sequence: TGCAGTGCTAGAGATCCACTAGCGGGATACTACGAGCAGTACTTC.

V gene TRBV20-1 combines with J gene TRBJ2-1; 11 bases are shared with TRBD2. The CDR3 has 17 residues. The V gene's germline CDR1 is DFQATT and CDR2 SNEGSKA (reference sequence). After removal of 6 bases from V and 0 bases from J, the junction contained 10 bases not matched to a gene. Here the CDR3 reads CSANTLAGVSSYNEQFF. The CDR3 DNA sequence: TGCAGTGCGAACACACTAGCGGGAGTTAGCTCCTACAATGAGCAGTTCTTC.

The chain carries TRBV7-8 and TRBJ2-7; D might be TRBD2 (5 bases). The germline V gene encodes CDR1 SGHVS and CDR2 FQNEAQ. V was trimmed by 2 bases and J by 4 bases, leaving 15 bases between them. The CDR3 extends over 15 amino acids. The CDR3 loop reads CASSLRPLTGYEQYF. As DNA, the CDR3 is TGTGCCAGCAGCTTAAGGCCTCTTACGGGGTACGAGCAGTACTTC.